This passage covers 26 T cell receptor beta chains from one sample sequenced in a study of cytomegalovirus exposure and HLA in healthy donors. Researchers ran the PCR with 60 Vbeta and 13 Jbeta primers. Using immunoSEQ multiplex PCR, the repertoire was profiled, and TCRdb retains in-frame clones only, with some absent. Of 100,000 to 150,000 clones listed, 70% to 80% are singletons. Sequenced input: PBMCs. The source of these receptors is a woman in her sixties in good health and CMV-seronegative.

The V and J genes are TRBV15 and TRBJ2-7; D is possibly TRBD2 (6 bases). CDR3 length: 17 residues. V was shortened by 3 bases and J by 2 bases, with 20 bases between the two germline ends. The germline gives CDR1 LNHNV, CDR2 YYDKDF (reference sequence). The CDR3 DNA is TGTGCCACCAGCAGGGCAGATCCGGGACTGAGCCCCTACGAGCAGTACTTC. Amino acids: CATSRADPGLSPYEQYF.

The gene calls are TRBV2 and TRBJ1-3; D call uncertain. V was shortened by 7 bases and J by 0 bases, with 13 bases between the two germline ends. CDR1 and CDR2 from the germline V gene are SNHLY and FYNNEI. The CDR3 runs to 15 residues. The CDR3 nucleotides are TGTGCCAGCACCGAGCGGGGTGACTCTGGAAACACCATATATTTT. This codes for CASTERGDSGNTIYF. The entire variable domain, with the rest obtained from reference TRBV2 and TRBJ1-3, is as follows: EPEVTQTPSHQVTQMGQEVILRCVPISNHLYFYWYRQILGQKVEFLVSFYNNEISEKSEIFDDQFSVERPDGSNFTLKIRSTKLEDSAMYFCASTERGDSGNTIYFGEGSWLTVV.

A few counts support this clone. The chain has TRBV2 and TRBJ2-2; tentative D call: TRBD1 (5 bases). The V end was cut by 7 bases, the J end by 0 bases, with 9 bases between. Per the germline V gene, CDR1 is SNHLY and CDR2 is FYNNEI. The CDR3 contains 14 residues. The CDR3 protein is CASKETANTGELFF. CDR3 sequence (DNA): TGTGCCAGCAAGGAGACAGCGAACACCGGGGAGCTGTTTTTT.

The chain combines TRBV28 with TRBJ2-7, with 13 nucleotides matching TRBD2. The trim removed 4 bases at V and 5 bases at J, leaving 20 bases unmatched. Germline V gene data show CDR1 as MDHEN and CDR2 as SYDVKM. The CDR3 covers 20 residues. DNA for the CDR3: TGTGCCAGCAGTTACCCCTTGACTAGCGGGGGGCCCCGTTCGGTCCACGAGCAGTACTTC. Amino acid sequence: CASSYPLTSGGPRSVHEQYF.

In DNA, the CDR3 is TGTGCCAGCAGTTTCGGCGGAGCAAAGAGCTCCTACGAGCAGTACTTC. Its translation: CASSFGGAKSSYEQYF. The chain joins TRBV28 to TRBJ2-5; D gene unclear. The J call may not be correct, given that the DNA end is closer to TRBJ2-7. Looked up from germline, CDR1 is MDHEN and CDR2 is SYDVKM. The CDR3 is 16 amino acids.

The chain links TRBV2 to TRBJ2-5, with 11 bases matching TRBD2. Trimming at V came to 6 bases and at J to 1 base, leaving 7 bases not matched to a gene. From germline, CDR1 is SNHLY and CDR2 FYNNEI. CDR3 length equals 16 residues. The CDR3 reads CASSLHGTSGQETQYF. In DNA form, the CDR3 reads TGTGCCAGCAGCTTACACGGGACTAGCGGCCAAGAGACCCAGTACTTC.

The chain links TRBV2 to TRBJ1-2; 11 bases agree with TRBD1. Germline CDR1 is SNHLY and CDR2 is FYNNEI. There are 14 residues in the CDR3. Trimming took 4 bases from V and 7 from J; bases not matched to a gene: 5. CDR3 sequence reads: CASSVGTGGRGYTF. CDR3 DNA: TGTGCCAGCAGTGTGGGGACAGGGGGGCGTGGCTACACCTTC.

This clone was detected only once. The V gene is TRBV7-3, the J gene TRBJ2-3; TRBD2 aligns across 10 bases. From germline, CDR1 is SGHTA and CDR2 FQGTGA. The V and J ends lost 5 bases and 1 base, in that order; junction bases with no gene match: 3. The CDR3 contains 15 residues. CDR3 region: CASSVLAGGTDTQYF. The DNA for the CDR3 is TGTGCCAGCAGCGTTCTAGCGGGGGGCACAGATACGCAGTATTTT.

J is TRBJ2-5 and V is TRBV27, with 10 bases aligning to TRBD2. The CDR3 length is 15 residues. Germline CDR1 is MNHEY and CDR2 is SMNVEV (reference sequence). V was pared by 5 bases and J by 0 bases, with 3 bases of the junction left unmatched. The CDR3 DNA follows: TGTGCCAGCAGTCACGGGACTAGCGACCAAGAGACCCAGTACTTC. Residues: CASSHGTSDQETQYF.

The chain carries TRBV2 and TRBJ1-2; 11 nucleotides match TRBD1. This CDR3 is built from 16 residues. Per the germline V gene, CDR1 is SNHLY and CDR2 is FYNNEI. V gave up 3 bases and J gave up 0 bases; unmatched junction bases: 3. CDR3 nucleotides: TGTGCCAGCAGTGAGGGGACAGGGGGATCTAACTATGGCTACACCTTC. This encodes CASSEGTGGSNYGYTF.

The J gene is TRBJ2-2, the V gene TRBV15; possible D gene TRBD1, 5 bases. The germline V gene has CDR1 LNHNV and CDR2 YYDKDF (reference sequence). This CDR3 comprises 15 residues. V was cut by 1 base and J by 2 bases, with 8 bases left in between. This chain's CDR3 is CATSRVQGNTGELFF. DNA for the CDR3: TGTGCCACCAGCAGAGTTCAGGGCAACACCGGGGAGCTGTTTTTT.

The V and J genes are TRBV19 and TRBJ2-1, with TRBD2 matching 7 bases. The CDR3 has 13 amino acids. The J segment lost 10 bases and the V segment lost 1 base, leaving 4 bases of the junction unmatched. Looked up from germline, CDR1 is LNHDA and CDR2 is SQIVND (reference sequence). As DNA, the CDR3 is TGTGCCAGTAGTATAGGGGGGACTATGGAGCAGTTCTTC. Residues: CASSIGGTMEQFF.

The genes are TRBV2 and TRBJ2-1, with no clear D. The CDR3 runs 14 residues. The germline V gene encodes CDR1 SNHLY and CDR2 FYNNEI. The V and J ends lost 1 base and 6 bases respectively, with 10 bases between them. The CDR3 protein is CASSEGGRPNEQFF. The CDR3 DNA sequence: TGTGCCAGCAGTGAAGGCGGTCGCCCCAATGAGCAGTTCTTC.

This clone was seen once. This chain uses TRBV7-8 with TRBJ1-2; D ambiguous. CDR3 length equals 12 residues. Germline V CDR1 and CDR2: SGHVS, FQNEAQ. Trimming removed 6 bases at V and 0 bases at J, with 5 bases between. The CDR3 sequence: CASSQANYGYTF. The CDR3 bases are TGTGCCAGCAGTCAGGCTAACTATGGCTACACCTTC. Looking up the rest from reference TRBV7-8 and TRBJ1-2 gives the full variable domain: GAGVSQSPRYKVAKRGQDVALRCDPISGHVSLFWYQQALGQGPEFLTYFQNEAQLDKSGLPSDRFFAERPEGSVSTLKIQRTQQEDSAVYLCASSQANYGYTFGSGTRLTVV.

As for this clone: The same CDR3 also results from other DNA sequences found in this sample. The chain couples TRBV6-1 to TRBJ1-2, with 9 nucleotides matching TRBD1. The germline gives CDR1 MNHNS, CDR2 SASEGT. CDR3 length: 13 residues. Germline trimming cut 6 bases from V and 2 bases from J; bases unmatched to any gene: 1. CDR3 residues: CASRDRGNYGYTF. As DNA, the CDR3 is TGTGCCAGCAGAGACAGGGGGAACTATGGCTACACCTTC.

This chain joins TRBV9 and TRBJ1-2; possible D gene TRBD1, 6 bases. CDR1 is SGDLS, CDR2 YYNGEE, per germline. The CDR3 sequence is 13 residues long. V was cut by 7 bases and J by 5 bases, with 15 bases left in between. The DNA for the CDR3 is TGTGCCAGCGCTACAGGGTTTCGGTATGGCTACACCTTC. Translated: CASATGFRYGYTF.

The rearrangement uses TRBV10-3 and TRBJ2-7; 8 positions match TRBD1. This CDR3 region has 14 residues. The germline V gene has CDR1 ENHRY and CDR2 SYGVKD. V gave up 5 bases and J gave up 5 bases; unmatched junction bases: 8. The DNA for the CDR3 is TGTGCCATCAGTAGACTGACAGGGGACCACGAGCAGTACTTC. This gives the protein CAISRLTGDHEQYF.

V usage is TRBV4-1 and J usage is TRBJ2-1, with D perhaps TRBD2 (6 bases). CDR1 and CDR2 from the germline V gene are MGHRA and YSYEKL. This CDR3 region has 13 residues. Trimming shortened V by 1 base and J by 8 bases, and 9 bases separated the two germline ends. CDR3 nucleotides: TGCGCCAGCAGCCAAGGGAGGGACGATGAGCAGTTCTTC. Its protein is CASSQGRDDEQFF.

The chain carries TRBV7-8 and TRBJ2-2; D perhaps matches TRBD1 (6 bases). V lost 1 base to trimming and J lost 0 bases, with 12 bases between them. This CDR3 is 17 amino acids long. Looked up from germline, CDR1 is SGHVS and CDR2 is FQNEAQ. The CDR3 DNA follows: TGTGCCAGCAGCTTAGGTTTTGGGACATCGAACACCGGGGAGCTGTTTTTT. It is translated as CASSLGFGTSNTGELFF.

Remarks on this clone: At one boundary the junction diverges from the germline segment, which might be a read error. The chain joins TRBV6-5 to TRBJ2-7; no firm D call. Germline CDR1 is MNHEY and CDR2 is SVGAGI. The length of the CDR3 is 15 residues. The CDR3 coding sequence is TGTGCCAGCTCTTTTTCTCCGTCCCTATCCTACGGGCAGTACTTC. Amino acid sequence: CASSFSPSLSYGQYF.

J is TRBJ2-1 and V is TRBV28; TRBD1 aligns across 8 bases. Germline CDR1 MDHEN, CDR2 SYDVKM. The CDR3 is 13 amino acids. With 6 bases clipped from V and 8 bases from J, the junction kept 6 bases outside the gene matches. The CDR3 DNA sequence: TGTGCCAGCAGGGGGGCAGGGGGCTATGAGCAGTTCTTC. Its translation is CASRGAGGYEQFF.

As for this clone: One end of the junction varies from germline; a read error may be responsible. This chain links TRBV7-9 with TRBJ2-7; 9 bases map to TRBD1. The CDR3 runs 16 residues. Germline-derived CDR1 and CDR2 are SEHNR and FQNEAQ (reference sequence). The CDR3 coding sequence is TGTTCCAGCAGCTCTCCCCAAAGGACAGGGGTGTACGAGCAGTACTTC. Its translation is CSSSSPQRTGVYEQYF.

The genes are TRBV13 and TRBJ2-1, with unresolved D. Germline V gene sequence: CDR1 PRHDT, CDR2 FYEKMQ (reference sequence). CDR3 length: 12 residues. The ends were cut back, 5 bases at V and 9 bases at J, with 11 bases in the middle. CDR3 residues: CASSARFGEQFF. The CDR3 DNA is TGTGCCAGCAGCGCTAGGTTCGGTGAGCAGTTCTTC.

This chain joins TRBV7-2 and TRBJ1-5, with a weak D call TRBD1 (5 bases). Germline CDR1 SGHTA, CDR2 FQGNSA. With 5 bases removed from V and 0 bases from J, the gap between germline ends came to 14 bases. This CDR3 has 16 residues. CDR3 coding DNA: TGTGCCAGCAGCCAAGAGGCAGGGATTAGCAATCAGCCCCAGCATTTT. Translating it yields CASSQEAGISNQPQHF. Using reference TRBV7-2 and TRBJ1-5 for the parts outside the CDR3, the full variable domain is GAGVSQSPSNKVTEKGKDVELRCDPISGHTALYWYRQSLGQGLEFLIYFQGNSAPDKSGLPSDRFSAERTGGSVSTLTIQRTQQEDSAVYLCASSQEAGISNQPQHFGDGTRLSIL.

Concerning this clone: The junction departs from germline at one end; a sequencing error may be responsible. The sample carries other DNA sequences with the same CDR3. This chain joins TRBV19 and TRBJ1-5; a weak D match, TRBD1 (6 bases). This CDR3 is built from 17 residues. CDR1 and CDR2 from the germline V gene are LNHDA and SQIVND (reference sequence). CDR3 DNA sequence: TGTGCCAGTAGTATTCTACCCGGGGGGGCGCGAAATCAGCCCCAGCACTTT. This codes for CASSILPGGARNQPQHF. Full variable domain (missing parts from reference TRBV19 and TRBJ1-5): DGGITQSPKYLFRKEGQNVTLSCEQNLNHDAMYWYRQDPGQGLRLIYYSQIVNDFQKGDIAEGYSVSREKKESFPLTVTSAQKNPTAFYLCASSILPGGARNQPQHFGDGTRLSIL.

V is TRBV5-1 and J is TRBJ2-3, with 8 bases fitting TRBD1. Germline lookup yields CDR1 SGHRS and CDR2 YFSETQ. This CDR3 comprises 14 residues. The V gene end was trimmed by 3 bases and the J gene end by 4 bases; junction bases not matched to a gene: 4. The CDR3 DNA sequence: TGCGCCAGCAGCTATGAACAGGGGGCAGATACGCAGTATTTT. Protein product: CASSYEQGADTQYF.